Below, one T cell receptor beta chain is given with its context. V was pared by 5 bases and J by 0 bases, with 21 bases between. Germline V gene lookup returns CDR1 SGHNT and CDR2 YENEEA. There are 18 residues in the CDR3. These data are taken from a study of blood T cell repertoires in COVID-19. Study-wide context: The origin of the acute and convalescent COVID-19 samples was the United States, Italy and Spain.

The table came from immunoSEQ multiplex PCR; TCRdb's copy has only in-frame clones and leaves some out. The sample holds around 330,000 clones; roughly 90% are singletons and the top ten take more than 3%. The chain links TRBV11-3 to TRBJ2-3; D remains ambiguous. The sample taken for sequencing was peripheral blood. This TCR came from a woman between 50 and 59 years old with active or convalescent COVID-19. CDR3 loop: CASSQRPMAAPSTDTQYF. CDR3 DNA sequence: TGTGCCAGCAGCCAACGACCCATGGCGGCCCCAAGCACAGATACGCAGTATTTT. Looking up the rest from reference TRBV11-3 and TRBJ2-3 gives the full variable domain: EAGVVQSPRYKIIEKKQPVAFWCNPISGHNTLYWYLQNLGQGPELLIRYENEEAVDDSQLPKDRFSAERLKGVDSTLKIQPAELGDSAVYLCASSQRPMAAPSTDTQYFGPGTRLTVL.